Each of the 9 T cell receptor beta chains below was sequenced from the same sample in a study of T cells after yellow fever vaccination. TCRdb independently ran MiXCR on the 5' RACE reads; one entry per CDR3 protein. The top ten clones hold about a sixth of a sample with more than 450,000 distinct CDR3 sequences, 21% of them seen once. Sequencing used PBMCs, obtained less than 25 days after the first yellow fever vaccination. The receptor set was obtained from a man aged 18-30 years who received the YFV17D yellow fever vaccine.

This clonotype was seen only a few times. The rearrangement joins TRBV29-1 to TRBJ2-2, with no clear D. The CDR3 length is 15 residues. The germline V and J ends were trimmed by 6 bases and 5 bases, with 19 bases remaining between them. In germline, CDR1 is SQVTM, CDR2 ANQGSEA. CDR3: CSVFSAGRETGELFF. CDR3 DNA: TGCAGCGTCTTTTCGGCCGGAAGGGAAACCGGGGAGCTGTTTTTT.

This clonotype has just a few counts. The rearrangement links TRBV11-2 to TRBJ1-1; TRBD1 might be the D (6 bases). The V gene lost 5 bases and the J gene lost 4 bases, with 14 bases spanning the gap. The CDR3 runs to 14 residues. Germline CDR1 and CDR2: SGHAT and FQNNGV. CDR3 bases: TGTGCCAGCAGCGTAAACAGGGTCGGCACTGAAGCTTTCTTT. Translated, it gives CASSVNRVGTEAFF. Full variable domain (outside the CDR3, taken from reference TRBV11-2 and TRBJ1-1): EAGVAQSPRYKIIEKRQSVAFWCNPISGHATLYWYQQILGQGPKLLIQFQNNGVVDDSQLPKDRFSAERLKGVDSTLKIQPAKLEDSAVYLCASSVNRVGTEAFFGQGTRLTVV.

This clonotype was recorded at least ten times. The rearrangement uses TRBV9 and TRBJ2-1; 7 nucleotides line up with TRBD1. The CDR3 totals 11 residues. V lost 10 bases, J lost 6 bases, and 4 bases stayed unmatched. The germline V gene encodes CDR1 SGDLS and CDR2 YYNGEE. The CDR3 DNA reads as TGTGCCGTACAGGGGACCAATGAGCAGTTCTTC. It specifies CAVQGTNEQFF.

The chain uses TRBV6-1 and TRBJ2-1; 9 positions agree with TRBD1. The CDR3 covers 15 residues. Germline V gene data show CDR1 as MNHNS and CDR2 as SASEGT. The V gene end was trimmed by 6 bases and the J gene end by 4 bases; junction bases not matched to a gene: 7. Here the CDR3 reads CASSPSGQGYNEQFF. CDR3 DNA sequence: TGTGCCAGCAGCCCTTCGGGACAGGGTTACAATGAGCAGTTCTTC.

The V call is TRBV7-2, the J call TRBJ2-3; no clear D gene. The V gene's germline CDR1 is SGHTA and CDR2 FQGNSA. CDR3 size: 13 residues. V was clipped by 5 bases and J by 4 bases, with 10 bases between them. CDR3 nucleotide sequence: TGTGCCAGCAGCCGGGTTGGAGCAGATACGCAGTATTTT. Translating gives CASSRVGADTQYF. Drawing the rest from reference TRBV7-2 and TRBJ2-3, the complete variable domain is GAGVSQSPSNKVTEKGKDVELRCDPISGHTALYWYRQSLGQGLEFLIYFQGNSAPDKSGLPSDRFSAERTGGSVSTLTIQRTQQEDSAVYLCASSRVGADTQYFGPGTRLTVL.

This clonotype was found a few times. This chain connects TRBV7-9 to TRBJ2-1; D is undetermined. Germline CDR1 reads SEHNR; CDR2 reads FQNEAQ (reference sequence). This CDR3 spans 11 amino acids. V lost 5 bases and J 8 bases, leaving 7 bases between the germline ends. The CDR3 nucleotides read TGTGCCAGCAGCACGACCCATGAGCAGTTCTTC. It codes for CASSTTHEQFF.

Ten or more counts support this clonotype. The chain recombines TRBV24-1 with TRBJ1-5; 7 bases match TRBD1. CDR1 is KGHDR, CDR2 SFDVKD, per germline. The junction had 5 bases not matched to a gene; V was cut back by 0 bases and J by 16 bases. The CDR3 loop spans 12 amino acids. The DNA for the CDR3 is TGTGCCACCAGTGATTTGCCAGGACAGGTACATTTT. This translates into CATSDLPGQVHF.

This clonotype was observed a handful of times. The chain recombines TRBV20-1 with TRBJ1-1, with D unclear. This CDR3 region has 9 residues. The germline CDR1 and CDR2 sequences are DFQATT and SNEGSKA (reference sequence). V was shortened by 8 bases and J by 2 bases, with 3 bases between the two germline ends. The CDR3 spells CSPNTEAFF. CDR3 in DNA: TGCAGTCCTAACACTGAAGCTTTCTTT.

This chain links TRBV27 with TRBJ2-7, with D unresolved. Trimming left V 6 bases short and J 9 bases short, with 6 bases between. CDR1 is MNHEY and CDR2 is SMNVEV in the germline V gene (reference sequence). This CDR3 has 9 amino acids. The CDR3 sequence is CASRTGQYV. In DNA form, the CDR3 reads TGTGCCAGCAGGACTGGGCAGTACGTC.